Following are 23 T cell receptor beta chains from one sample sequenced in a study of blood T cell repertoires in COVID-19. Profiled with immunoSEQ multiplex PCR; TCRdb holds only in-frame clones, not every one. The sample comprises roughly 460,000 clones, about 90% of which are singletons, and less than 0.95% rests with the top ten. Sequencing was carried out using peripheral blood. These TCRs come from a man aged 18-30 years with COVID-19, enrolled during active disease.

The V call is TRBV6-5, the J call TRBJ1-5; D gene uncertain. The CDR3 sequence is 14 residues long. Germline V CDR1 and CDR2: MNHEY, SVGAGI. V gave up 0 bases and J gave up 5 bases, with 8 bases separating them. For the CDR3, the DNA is TGTGCCAGCAGTTACTCGAAAGCGGATCAGCCCCAGCATTTT. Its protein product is CASSYSKADQPQHF.

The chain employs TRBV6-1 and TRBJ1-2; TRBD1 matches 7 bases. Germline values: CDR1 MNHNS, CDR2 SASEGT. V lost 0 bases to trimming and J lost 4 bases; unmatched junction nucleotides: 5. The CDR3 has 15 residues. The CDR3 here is CASSEAQGYSYGYTF. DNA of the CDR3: TGTGCCAGCAGTGAAGCACAGGGGTATAGCTATGGCTACACCTTC.

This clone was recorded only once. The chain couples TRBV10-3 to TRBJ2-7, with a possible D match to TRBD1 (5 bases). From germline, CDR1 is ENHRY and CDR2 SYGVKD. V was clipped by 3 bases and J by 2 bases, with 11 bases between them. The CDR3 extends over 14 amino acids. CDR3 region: CAISDPPGTYEQYF. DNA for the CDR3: TGTGCCATCAGTGACCCCCCAGGGACCTACGAGCAGTACTTC.

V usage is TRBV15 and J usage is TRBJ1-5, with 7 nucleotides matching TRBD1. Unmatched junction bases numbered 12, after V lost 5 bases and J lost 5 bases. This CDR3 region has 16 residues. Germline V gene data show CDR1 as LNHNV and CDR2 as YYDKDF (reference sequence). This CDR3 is CATSDRTGGGYQPQHF. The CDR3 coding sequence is TGTGCCACCAGCGACCGGACAGGAGGTGGGTATCAGCCCCAGCATTTT. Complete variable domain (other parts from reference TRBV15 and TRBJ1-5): DAMVIQNPRYQVTQFGKPVTLSCSQTLNHNVMYWYQQKSSQAPKLLFHYYDKDFNNEADTPDNFQSRRPNTSFCFLDIRSPGLGDTAMYLCATSDRTGGGYQPQHFGDGTRLSIL.

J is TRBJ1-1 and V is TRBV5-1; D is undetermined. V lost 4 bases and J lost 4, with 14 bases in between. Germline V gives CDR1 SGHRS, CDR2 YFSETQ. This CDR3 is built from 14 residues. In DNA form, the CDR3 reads TGCGCCAGCAGCCCCCAAGGGAGTGGCACTGAAGCTTTCTTT. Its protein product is CASSPQGSGTEAFF.

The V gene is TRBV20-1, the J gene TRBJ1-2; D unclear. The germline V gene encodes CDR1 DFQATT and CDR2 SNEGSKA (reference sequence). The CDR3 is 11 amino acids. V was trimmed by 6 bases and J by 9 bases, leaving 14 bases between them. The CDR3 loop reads CSATDYMSYTF. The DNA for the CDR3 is TGCAGTGCCACTGATTATATGAGCTACACCTTC.

In DNA form, the CDR3 reads TGTGCCAGCAGTTATGTTAGCGGGACGAACACCGGGGAGCTGTTTTTT. Its translation is CASSYVSGTNTGELFF. The chain recombines TRBV6-5 with TRBJ2-2; 8 bases match TRBD2. Germline V gene data show CDR1 as MNHEY and CDR2 as SVGAGI. V lost 3 bases, J lost 0 bases, and 3 bases stayed unmatched. CDR3 size: 16 residues.

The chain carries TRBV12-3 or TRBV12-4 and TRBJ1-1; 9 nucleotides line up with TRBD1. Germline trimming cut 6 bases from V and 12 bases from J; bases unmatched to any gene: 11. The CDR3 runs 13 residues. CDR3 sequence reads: CASSDGQGRESFF. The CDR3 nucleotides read TGTGCCAGCAGCGACGGACAGGGGAGAGAATCTTTCTTT.

The CDR3 DNA is TGTGCCAGCAGTGATGGAGGTGGGGCCAACGTCCTGACTTTC. This sequence encodes CASSDGGGANVLTF. The gene calls are TRBV6-1 and TRBJ2-6; a possible D gene is TRBD2 (5 bases). Germline CDR1 is MNHNS and CDR2 is SASEGT. V lost 3 bases to trimming and J lost 3 bases, with 6 bases between them. CDR3 length: 14 amino acids.

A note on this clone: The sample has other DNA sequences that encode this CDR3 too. This CDR3 is CASSELAGGNTGELFF. CDR3 in DNA: TGTGCCAGCAGTGAGCTAGCGGGGGGTAATACCGGGGAGCTGTTTTTT. The chain carries TRBV6-1 and TRBJ2-2; 11 bases map to TRBD2. J gave up 5 bases and V 3 bases, and 5 bases lay outside the gene matches. The germline V gene encodes CDR1 MNHNS and CDR2 SASEGT. The CDR3 has 16 amino acids.

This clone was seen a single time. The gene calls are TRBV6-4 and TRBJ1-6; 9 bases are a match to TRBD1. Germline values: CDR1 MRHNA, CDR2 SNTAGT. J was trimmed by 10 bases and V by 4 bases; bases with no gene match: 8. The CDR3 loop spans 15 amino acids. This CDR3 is CASSASTGGGSPLHF. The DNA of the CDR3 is TGTGCCAGCAGTGCCTCGACAGGGGGAGGATCACCCCTCCACTTT.

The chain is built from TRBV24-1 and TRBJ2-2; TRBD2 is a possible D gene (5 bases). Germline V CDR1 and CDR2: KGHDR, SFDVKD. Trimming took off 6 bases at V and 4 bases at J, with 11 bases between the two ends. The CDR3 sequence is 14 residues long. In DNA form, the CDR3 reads TGTGCCACCAGTTTGAGGGTGGGCACCGGGGAGCTGTTTTTT. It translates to CATSLRVGTGELFF.

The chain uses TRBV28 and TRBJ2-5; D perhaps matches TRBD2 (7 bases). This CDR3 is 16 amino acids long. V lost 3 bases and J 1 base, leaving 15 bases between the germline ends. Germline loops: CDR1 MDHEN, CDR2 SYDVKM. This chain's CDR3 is CASSFLQGGGQETQYF. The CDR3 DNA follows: TGTGCCAGCAGTTTTTTACAGGGAGGGGGCCAAGAGACCCAGTACTTC. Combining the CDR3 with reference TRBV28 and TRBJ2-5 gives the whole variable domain DVKVTQSSRYLVKRTGEKVFLECVQDMDHENMFWYRQDPGLGLRLIYFSYDVKMKEKGDIPEGYSVSREKKERFSLILESASTNQTSMYLCASSFLQGGGQETQYFGPGTRLLVL.

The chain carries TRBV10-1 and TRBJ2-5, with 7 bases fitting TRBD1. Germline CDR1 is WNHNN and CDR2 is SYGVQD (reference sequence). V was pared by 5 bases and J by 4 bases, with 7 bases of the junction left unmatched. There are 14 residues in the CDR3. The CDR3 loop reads CASSTNRGGETQYF. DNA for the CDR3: TGCGCCAGCAGTACGAACAGGGGTGGAGAGACCCAGTACTTC.

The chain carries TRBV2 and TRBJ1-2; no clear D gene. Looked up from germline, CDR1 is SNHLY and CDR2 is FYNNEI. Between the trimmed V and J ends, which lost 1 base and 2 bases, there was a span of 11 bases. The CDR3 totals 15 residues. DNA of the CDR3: TGTGCCAGCAGTGAAGAGGAGGGTCCCAACTATGGCTACACCTTC. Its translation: CASSEEEGPNYGYTF.

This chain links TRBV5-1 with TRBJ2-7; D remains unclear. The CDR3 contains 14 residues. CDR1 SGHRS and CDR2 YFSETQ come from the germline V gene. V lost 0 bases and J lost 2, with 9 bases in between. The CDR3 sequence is CASSLVVQPYEQYF. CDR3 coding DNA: TGCGCCAGCAGCTTGGTTGTACAGCCCTACGAGCAGTACTTC.

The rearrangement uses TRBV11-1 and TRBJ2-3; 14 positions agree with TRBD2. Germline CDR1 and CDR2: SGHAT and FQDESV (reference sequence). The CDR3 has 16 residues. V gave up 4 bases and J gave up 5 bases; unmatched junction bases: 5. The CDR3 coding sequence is TGTGCCAGCAGCTGGACTAGCGGGGGGAGGCGAGATACGCAGTATTTT. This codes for CASSWTSGGRRDTQYF.

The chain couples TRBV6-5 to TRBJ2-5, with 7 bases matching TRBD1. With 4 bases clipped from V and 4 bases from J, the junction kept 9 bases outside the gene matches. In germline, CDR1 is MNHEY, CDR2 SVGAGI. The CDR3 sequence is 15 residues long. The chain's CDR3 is CASSLDRSYLETQYF. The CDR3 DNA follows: TGTGCCAGCAGTTTGGACAGGTCGTATTTAGAGACCCAGTACTTC.

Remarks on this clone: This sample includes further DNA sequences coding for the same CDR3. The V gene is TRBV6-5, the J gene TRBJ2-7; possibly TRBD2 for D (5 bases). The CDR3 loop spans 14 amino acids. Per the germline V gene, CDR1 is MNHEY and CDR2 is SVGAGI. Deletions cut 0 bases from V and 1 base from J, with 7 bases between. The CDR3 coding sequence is TGTGCCAGCAGTTACTCAAGCGGATCCTACGAGCAGTACTTC. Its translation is CASSYSSGSYEQYF.

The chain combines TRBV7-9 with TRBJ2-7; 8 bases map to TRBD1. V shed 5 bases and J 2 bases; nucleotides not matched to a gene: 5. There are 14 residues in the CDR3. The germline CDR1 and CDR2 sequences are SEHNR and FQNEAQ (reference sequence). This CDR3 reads CASSEPGQAYEQYF. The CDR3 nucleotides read TGTGCCAGCAGCGAGCCGGGACAGGCCTACGAGCAGTACTTC.

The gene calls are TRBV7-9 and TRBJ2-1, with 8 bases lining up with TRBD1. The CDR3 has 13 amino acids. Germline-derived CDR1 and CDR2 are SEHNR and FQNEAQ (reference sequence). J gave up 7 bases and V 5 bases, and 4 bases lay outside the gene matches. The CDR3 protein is CASSPWTGNEQFF. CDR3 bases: TGTGCCAGCAGCCCCTGGACAGGGAATGAGCAGTTCTTC.

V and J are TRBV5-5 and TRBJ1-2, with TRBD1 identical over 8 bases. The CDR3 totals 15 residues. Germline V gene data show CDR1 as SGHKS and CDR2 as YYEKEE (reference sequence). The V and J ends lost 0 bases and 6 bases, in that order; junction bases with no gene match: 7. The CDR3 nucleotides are TGTGCCAGCAGCTTGGGAGCACAGGGGGTCGATGGCTACACCTTC. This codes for CASSLGAQGVDGYTF. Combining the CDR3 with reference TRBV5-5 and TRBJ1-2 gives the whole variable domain DAGVTQSPTHLIKTRGQQVTLRCSPISGHKSVSWYQQVLGQGPQFIFQYYEKEERGRGNFPDRFSARQFPNYSSELNVNALLLGDSALYLCASSLGAQGVDGYTFGSGTRLTVV.

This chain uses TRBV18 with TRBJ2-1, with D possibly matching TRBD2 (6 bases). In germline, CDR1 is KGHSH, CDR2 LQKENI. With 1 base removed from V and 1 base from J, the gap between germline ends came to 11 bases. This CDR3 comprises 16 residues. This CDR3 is CASSPRREDSYNEQFF. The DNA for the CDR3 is TGTGCCAGCTCACCACGGAGGGAGGATTCCTACAATGAGCAGTTCTTC.